The clone carrying this T cell receptor beta chain was recorded at least ten times. TCRdb ran MiXCR on the 5' RACE reads and lists one entry per CDR3 protein. The profile shows tens of thousands of distinct CDR3 sequences, 3.8% of them singletons. The entry originates in a study of neurological immune-mediated disorders. Trimming removed 4 bases from V and 4 bases from J, with 14 bases in between. CDR1 is DFQATT and CDR2 is SNEGSKA in the germline V gene (reference sequence). The CDR3 extends over 14 amino acids. This sequence was found in a man in his fifties or sixties with multiple sclerosis. The chain joins TRBV20-1 to TRBJ2-1; no definite D call. The sequenced sample consisted of PBMCs. This CDR3 is CSAKVFLGYNEQFF. CDR3 sequence (DNA): TGCAGTGCTAAGGTCTTCCTCGGATACAATGAGCAGTTCTTC.